Listed here are 18 T cell receptor beta chains from one sample, sequenced in a study of cytomegalovirus exposure and HLA in healthy donors (dated by TCRdb to 2015 to 2018). The library was produced with the immunoSEQ multiplex PCR assay. For the multiplex PCR, a mixture combining 60 forward primers for TCR Vbeta segments and 13 reverse primers for TCR Jbeta segments was used. Here the immuneACCESS table is served through TCRdb, limited to in-frame sequences with V and J called. Missing clones are a known gap in these copies; in checked studies unresolved V genes cover under half, and the rest lacks a known reason. In all, the sample holds 140,000 to 150,000 clones, and 80% of those were seen once. Roughly 4.5% of the sample is in the top ten clones. Specimen: PBMCs. All receptors derive from a man aged 35 to 55 in good health and CMV-seronegative.

This clone has just one count. The chain uses TRBV11-3 and TRBJ2-3; 7 bases match TRBD1. The length of the CDR3 is 14 residues. Germline trimming cut 5 bases from V and 6 bases from J; bases unmatched to any gene: 8. Germline-derived CDR1 and CDR2 are SGHNT and YENEEA. CDR3 amino acids: CASSLPSRGDTQYF. CDR3 DNA sequence: TGTGCCAGCAGCCTTCCTTCCAGGGGGGATACGCAGTATTTT.

The chain is built from TRBV12-2 and TRBJ1-4; the table's D call, TRBD1, was not checked against the DNA. TRBV12-2 is a pseudogene. The CDR3 totals 20 residues. CDR3 protein: CASRLPRTGIGMATNEKLFF. As DNA, the CDR3 is TGTGCAAGTCGCTTACCACGGACAGGGATAGGGATGGCAACTAATGAAAAACTGTTTTTT.

This clone has only a few counts. The rearrangement links TRBV14 to TRBJ2-6; D not certain. V was shortened by 4 bases and J by 0 bases, with 10 bases between the two germline ends. The CDR3 runs 16 residues. Germline CDR1 is SGHDN and CDR2 is FVKESK. The CDR3 bases are TGTGCCAGCAGCCTGAGACTGGGCTCTGGGGCCAACGTCCTGACTTTC. Protein sequence: CASSLRLGSGANVLTF.

The chain couples TRBV18 to TRBJ2-1, with 8 bases matching TRBD2. The CDR3 contains 14 residues. In germline, CDR1 is KGHSH, CDR2 LQKENI. Trimming at V came to 4 bases and at J to 7 bases, leaving 6 bases not matched to a gene. The CDR3 nucleotides read TGTGCCAGCTCACACGAGCGGGGGCTGAATGAGCAGTTCTTC. It translates to CASSHERGLNEQFF. Filled out from reference TRBV18 and TRBJ2-1, the complete variable domain reads NAGVMQNPRHLVRRRGQEARLRCSPMKGHSHVYWYRQLPEEGLKFMVYLQKENIIDESGMPKERFSAEFPKEGPSILRIQQVVRGDSAAYFCASSHERGLNEQFFGPGTRLTVL.

The V and J genes are TRBV11-2 and TRBJ2-3; possible D gene TRBD2, 5 bases. This CDR3 comprises 13 residues. V lost 5 bases and J lost 5, with 11 bases in between. CDR1 and CDR2 from the germline V gene are SGHAT and FQNNGV. The CDR3 loop is CASSRDRGDTQYF. Written as DNA, the CDR3 is TGTGCCAGCAGCCGGGATCGAGGAGATACGCAGTATTTT.

This clone was picked up a small number of times. The rearrangement links TRBV11-2 to TRBJ1-2; TRBD1 might be the D (5 bases). Germline V CDR1 and CDR2: SGHAT, FQNNGV. V lost 3 bases to trimming and J lost 4 bases, with 15 bases between them. This CDR3 is built from 15 residues. CDR3 DNA: TGTGCCAGCAGCTTTGGGGCAGGAGTAGGCTATGGCTACACCTTC. Translated, it gives CASSFGAGVGYGYTF.

The gene calls are TRBV4-3 and TRBJ2-2; 11 bases align to TRBD1. Per the germline V gene, CDR1 is LGHNA and CDR2 is YSLEER. Trimming cost V 2 bases and J 6 bases; bases outside gene matches: 2. This CDR3 contains 15 residues. As DNA, the CDR3 is TGCGCCAGCAGCCAATCGGACAGGGGGCCCGGGGAGCTGTTTTTT. This gives the protein CASSQSDRGPGELFF.

The chain couples TRBV4-3 to TRBJ1-1; 10 bases map to TRBD1. The CDR3 loop spans 17 amino acids. From germline, CDR1 is LGHNA and CDR2 YSLEER. Trimming took 1 base from V and 4 from J; bases not matched to a gene: 9. CDR3 coding DNA: TGCGCCAGCAGCCAAGGTCTCCCGGGACAGGGGAGCACTGAAGCTTTCTTT. This codes for CASSQGLPGQGSTEAFF.

The chain is built from TRBV5-6 and TRBJ2-3, with 11 nucleotides matching TRBD2. J was trimmed by 3 bases and V by 0 bases; bases with no gene match: 6. This CDR3 region has 17 residues. Germline CDR1 SGHDT, CDR2 YYEEEE. DNA of the CDR3: TGTGCCAGCAGCTTGGCCCTAGCGGGGGGCGCGACAGATACGCAGTATTTT. As protein: CASSLALAGGATDTQYF.

The rearrangement uses TRBV7-6 and TRBJ1-5; D is unresolved. This CDR3 spans 14 amino acids. Germline CDR1 is SGHVS and CDR2 is FNYEAQ. The germline V and J ends were trimmed by 0 bases and 7 bases, with 10 bases remaining between them. This chain's CDR3 is CASSLALGGQPQHF. The CDR3 DNA reads as TGTGCCAGCAGCTTAGCCTTGGGAGGGCAGCCCCAGCATTTT.

The V and J genes are TRBV7-8 and TRBJ2-5; 12 nucleotides align to TRBD2. The CDR3 totals 16 residues. V was pared by 1 base and J by 5 bases, with 5 bases of the junction left unmatched. CDR1 is SGHVS and CDR2 is FQNEAQ in the germline V gene. The CDR3 region has the DNA TGTGCCAGCAGCTTAGGGCTAGCGGGGGGGCCGGAGACCCAGTACTTC. Translated, it gives CASSLGLAGGPETQYF.

The V and J genes are TRBV2 and TRBJ2-5; D not certain. From germline, CDR1 is SNHLY and CDR2 FYNNEI. The CDR3 loop spans 11 amino acids. Trimming took off 8 bases at V and 5 bases at J, with 9 bases between the two ends. CDR3 in amino acids: CASQARETQYF. Written as DNA, the CDR3 is TGTGCCAGCCAAGCGCGGGAGACCCAGTACTTC.

The gene calls are TRBV9 and TRBJ2-3; weak D call: TRBD1 (5 bases). This CDR3 has 14 residues. Per germline, CDR1 SGDLS and CDR2 YYNGEE. Trimming removed 0 bases at V and 4 bases at J, with 9 bases between. The DNA for the CDR3 is TGTGCCAGCAGCGTAGTAGGGGCGTCAGATACGCAGTATTTT. This gives the protein CASSVVGASDTQYF. The entire variable domain, with the rest obtained from reference TRBV9 and TRBJ2-3, is as follows: DSGVTQTPKHLITATGQRVTLRCSPRSGDLSVYWYQQSLDQGLQFLIQYYNGEERAKGNILERFSAQQFPDLHSELNLSSLELGDSALYFCASSVVGASDTQYFGPGTRLTVL.

V gene TRBV9 combines with J gene TRBJ1-2; D is unresolved. V was pared by 4 bases and J by 0 bases, with 7 bases between. Germline V gene lookup returns CDR1 SGDLS and CDR2 YYNGEE. This CDR3 has 13 amino acids. The CDR3 sequence: CASSSGPNYGYTF. In DNA form, the CDR3 reads TGTGCCAGCAGCTCTGGGCCTAACTATGGCTACACCTTC.

V usage is TRBV6-1 and J usage is TRBJ2-3; 10 bases fit TRBD2. Trimming cost V 2 bases and J 1 base; bases outside gene matches: 3. The CDR3 totals 16 residues. The germline V gene has CDR1 MNHNS and CDR2 SASEGT. CDR3 sequence (DNA): TGTGCCAGCAGTGAAATAAGCGGGGGGGGCACAGATACGCAGTATTTT. It encodes CASSEISGGGTDTQYF.

This sequence joins TRBV29-1 and TRBJ2-3; D unclear. The CDR3 is 12 residues long. From germline, CDR1 is SQVTM and CDR2 ANQGSEA. V dropped 3 bases and J dropped 0 bases, with 4 bases sitting between them. CDR3 sequence: CSVDPSTDTQYF. In DNA form, the CDR3 reads TGCAGCGTTGATCCTAGCACAGATACGCAGTATTTT.

Worth noting for this clone: Germline and junction disagree at one end, which may indicate a read error. The J gene is TRBJ2-5, the V gene TRBV5-1; maybe TRBD2 (6 bases). The CDR3 is 15 amino acids. In germline, CDR1 is SGHRS, CDR2 YFSETQ. The CDR3 region has the DNA TGCGCCAGCAGCTTGCCTACGCGGGGTGGTGAGAGCCAGTACTTC. Protein: CASSLPTRGGESQYF.

The table lists this clone with a few counts. V and J are TRBV28 and TRBJ1-1; 7 bases line up with TRBD1. V gave up 7 bases and J gave up 2 bases; unmatched junction bases: 7. The CDR3 runs 14 residues. Germline V gene sequence: CDR1 MDHEN, CDR2 SYDVKM. DNA of the CDR3: TGTGCCAGCATCGCAGGGGGTTTAAACACTGAAGCTTTCTTT. It translates to CASIAGGLNTEAFF.